This T cell receptor beta chain was sequenced in a study of preoperative IRX-2 immunotherapy in early breast cancer. Only in-frame clones appear in the TCRdb table, and some are missing; sequencing was by immunoSEQ multiplex PCR. The sample carries about 67,000 clones, approximately 94% recorded once. V shed 2 bases, J shed 0 bases, and the junction held 4 bases outside the gene matches. The CDR3 is 16 residues long. Germline V CDR1 and CDR2: SGHTA, FQGNSA. As to treatment: preoperative locoregional IRX-2 cytokine immunotherapy. This phase Ib study tested locoregional IRX-2 cytokine immunotherapy given before surgery.

The material was obtained from a patient treated with IRX-2 immunotherapy. The rearrangement joins TRBV7-2 to TRBJ2-3, with 8 bases lining up with TRBD2. This TCR was sampled from a human donor with breast cancer. CDR3 sequence reads: CASSLRSGGSTDTQYF. The DNA for the CDR3 is TGTGCCAGCAGCTTAAGGAGCGGGGGTAGCACAGATACGCAGTATTTT.